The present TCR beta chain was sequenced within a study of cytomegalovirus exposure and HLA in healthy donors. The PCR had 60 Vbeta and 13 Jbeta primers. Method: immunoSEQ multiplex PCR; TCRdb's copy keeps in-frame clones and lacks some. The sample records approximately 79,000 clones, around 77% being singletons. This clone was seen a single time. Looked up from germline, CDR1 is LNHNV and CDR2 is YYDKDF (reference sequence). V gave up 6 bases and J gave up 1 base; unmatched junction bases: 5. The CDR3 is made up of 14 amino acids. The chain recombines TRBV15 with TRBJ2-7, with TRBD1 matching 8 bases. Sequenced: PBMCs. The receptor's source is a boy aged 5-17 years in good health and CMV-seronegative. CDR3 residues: CATSRTGLSYEQYF. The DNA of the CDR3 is TGTGCCACCAGTAGGACAGGGCTATCCTACGAGCAGTACTTC.